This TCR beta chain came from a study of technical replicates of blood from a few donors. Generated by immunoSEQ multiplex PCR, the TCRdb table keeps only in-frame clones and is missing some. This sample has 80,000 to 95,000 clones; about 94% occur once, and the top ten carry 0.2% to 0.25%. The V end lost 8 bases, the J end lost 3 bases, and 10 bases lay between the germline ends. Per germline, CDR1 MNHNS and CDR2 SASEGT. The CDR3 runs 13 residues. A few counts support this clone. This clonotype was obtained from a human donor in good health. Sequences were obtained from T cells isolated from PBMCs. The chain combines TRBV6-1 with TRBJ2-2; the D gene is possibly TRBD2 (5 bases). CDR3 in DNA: TGTGCCAGCGCCCGCGGGTACACCGGGGAGCTGTTTTTT. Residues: CASARGYTGELFF.